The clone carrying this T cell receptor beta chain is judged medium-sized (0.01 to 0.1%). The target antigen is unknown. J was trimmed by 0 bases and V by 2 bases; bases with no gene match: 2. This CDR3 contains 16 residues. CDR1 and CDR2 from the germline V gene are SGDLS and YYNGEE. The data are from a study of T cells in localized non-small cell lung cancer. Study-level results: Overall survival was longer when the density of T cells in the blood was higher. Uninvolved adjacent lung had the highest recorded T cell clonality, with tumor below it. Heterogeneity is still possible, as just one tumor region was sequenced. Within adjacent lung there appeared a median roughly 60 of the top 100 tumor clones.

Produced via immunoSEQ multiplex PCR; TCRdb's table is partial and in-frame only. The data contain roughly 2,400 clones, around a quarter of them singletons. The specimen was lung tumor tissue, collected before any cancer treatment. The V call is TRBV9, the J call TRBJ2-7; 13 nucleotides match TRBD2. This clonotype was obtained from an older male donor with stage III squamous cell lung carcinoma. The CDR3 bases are TGTGCCAGCAGCGTCAGGACTAGCGGGAGCTCCTACGAGCAGTACTTC. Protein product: CASSVRTSGSSYEQYF. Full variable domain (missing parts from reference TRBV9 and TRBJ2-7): DSGVTQTPKHLITATGQRVTLRCSPRSGDLSVYWYQQSLDQGLQFLIQYYNGEERAKGNILERFSAQQFPDLHSELNLSSLELGDSALYFCASSVRTSGSSYEQYFGPGTRLTVT.